At least ten counts were recorded for the clone carrying this TCR beta chain. These data are taken from a study of identical twins. MiXCR, applied by TCRdb to the 5' RACE reads, yields one record per CDR3 protein. The sample records roughly 490,000 distinct CDR3 sequences, 14% being singletons. Between the trimmed V and J ends, which lost 6 bases and 5 bases, there was a span of 6 bases. CDR3 length equals 11 residues. The germline gives CDR1 MDHEN, CDR2 SYDVKM. Another study also made use of these data, one on yellow fever vaccine responses in identical twins. That report notes: Reportedly, the T cell response mounted by twins to vaccine seemed partly convergent, partly personalized.

Sequenced: CD4+ T cells sorted from blood. This chain connects TRBV28 to TRBJ2-3; D gene ambiguous. This receptor was identified in a young woman in good health. The DNA for the CDR3 is TGTGCCAGCAGCTCCCGAGATACGCAGTATTTT. Translated, it gives CASSSRDTQYF.